Below, 28 T cell receptor beta chains from the same sample are listed, as sequenced in a study of cytomegalovirus exposure and HLA in healthy donors. The PCR ran on 60 Vbeta and 13 Jbeta primers. The protocol was immunoSEQ multiplex PCR, while the TCRdb copy is restricted to in-frame clones and leaves out a portion. The sample carries roughly 40,000 clones, 81% recorded once. Sequencing was done on a sample of PBMCs. The source of these receptors is a man aged 45 to 65 in good health and CMV-seronegative.

The chain links TRBV5-4 to TRBJ2-7; possibly TRBD1 for D (6 bases). V was cut by 4 bases and J by 0 bases, with 14 bases left in between. The CDR3 length is 15 residues. CDR1 and CDR2 from the germline V gene are SGHNT and YYREEE (reference sequence). CDR3 protein: CASSNRQASSYEQYF. DNA of the CDR3: TGTGCCAGCAGCAACCGACAGGCCAGCTCCTACGAGCAGTACTTC.

The V gene is TRBV7-9, the J gene TRBJ2-7; D might be TRBD1 (5 bases). The CDR3 has 12 amino acids. Between the trimmed V and J ends, which lost 11 bases and 2 bases, there was a span of 13 bases. From germline, CDR1 is SEHNR and CDR2 FQNEAQ (reference sequence). The CDR3 region is CAAGAAAYEQYF. CDR3 nucleotide sequence: TGTGCCGCTGGGGCGGCCGCCTACGAGCAGTACTTC.

A word on this clone: At one of its ends the junction is not consistent with the germline gene, which may arise from a read error. The gene calls are TRBV7-9 and TRBJ2-3; perhaps TRBD1 as D (6 bases). The CDR3 totals 12 residues. Germline CDR1 and CDR2: SEHNR and FQNEAQ (reference sequence). The CDR3 DNA reads TGTTCCAGCAGCCCAGGGGAAGATACGCAGTATTTT. It codes for CSSSPGEDTQYF. The whole variable domain, filled in from reference TRBV7-9 and TRBJ2-3, reads DTGVSQNPRHKITKRGQNVTFRCDPISEHNRLYWYRQTLGQGPEFLTYFQNEAQLEKSRLLSDRFSAERPKGSFSTLEIQRTEQGDSAMYLCSSSPGEDTQYFGPGTRLTVL.

V usage is TRBV7-9 and J usage is TRBJ1-1; 7 nucleotides align to TRBD1. CDR3 length: 16 residues. J was trimmed by 1 base and V by 2 bases; bases with no gene match: 7. In germline, CDR1 is SEHNR, CDR2 FQNEAQ (reference sequence). The DNA for the CDR3 is TGTGCCAGCAGCTTACTCGGACAGGTTCCGAACACTGAAGCTTTCTTT. This translates into CASSLLGQVPNTEAFF.

The chain employs TRBV15 and TRBJ2-7; D is perhaps TRBD2 (6 bases). Per the germline V gene, CDR1 is LNHNV and CDR2 is YYDKDF (reference sequence). V shed 5 bases and J shed 3 bases, with 11 bases lying between them. The CDR3 covers 13 residues. The CDR3 sequence: CATSWGVNYEQYF. The CDR3 DNA follows: TGTGCCACCAGCTGGGGGGTGAACTACGAGCAGTACTTC.

Turning to this clone: Germline and junction disagree at one end, which may indicate a read error. This chain uses TRBV7-9 with TRBJ2-7; D remains ambiguous. Germline CDR1 reads SEHNR; CDR2 reads FQNEAQ (reference sequence). The CDR3 contains 12 residues. CDR3 in amino acids: CSSSLGSYEQYF. In DNA form, the CDR3 reads TGTTCCAGCAGCTTGGGCAGCTACGAGCAGTACTTC. Variable domain in full (rest from reference TRBV7-9 and TRBJ2-7): DTGVSQNPRHKITKRGQNVTFRCDPISEHNRLYWYRQTLGQGPEFLTYFQNEAQLEKSRLLSDRFSAERPKGSFSTLEIQRTEQGDSAMYLCSSSLGSYEQYFGPGTRLTVT.

This clone has just one count. J is TRBJ2-1 and V is TRBV4-3; 8 positions match TRBD2. Germline loops: CDR1 LGHNA, CDR2 YSLEER. This CDR3 spans 16 amino acids. V lost 0 bases to trimming and J lost 14 bases; unmatched junction nucleotides: 15. CDR3 bases: TGCGCCAGCAGCCAAGACTCATTTTCGGGGACTAGTTCGAAGTTCTTC. Translation gives CASSQDSFSGTSSKFF.

A note on this clone: Since a much larger clone is just one base distant, this may be a read error. This chain uses TRBV7-3 with TRBJ2-5, with TRBD2 as a possible D gene (7 bases). Germline CDR1 and CDR2: SGHTA and FQGTGA. The CDR3 has 16 residues. CDR3 amino acids: CSSSLNAGAGQETQYF. CDR3 in DNA: TGTTCCAGCAGCTTAAATGCGGGGGCGGGGCAAGAGACCCAGTACTTC.

This chain joins TRBV15 and TRBJ2-7; the D gene is possibly TRBD1 (6 bases). CDR1 is LNHNV and CDR2 is YYDKDF in the germline V gene (reference sequence). V shed 0 bases and J shed 2 bases, with 8 bases lying between them. The CDR3 has 14 amino acids. In DNA form, the CDR3 reads TGTGCCACCAGCAGAGATAGGACAGCCTACGAGCAGTACTTC. Its protein is CATSRDRTAYEQYF.

The rearrangement links TRBV11-1 to TRBJ2-1, with D possibly being TRBD2 (7 bases). The germline V gene has CDR1 SGHAT and CDR2 FQDESV (reference sequence). CDR3 size: 14 residues. V was clipped by 6 bases and J by 2 bases, with 11 bases between them. The CDR3 bases are TGTGCCAGCAGAGGGGGGGCCGCCTACAATGAGCAGTTCTTC. Translation gives CASRGGAAYNEQFF. Supplemented by reference TRBV11-1 and TRBJ2-1, the full variable domain reads EAEVAQSPRYKITEKSQAVAFWCDPISGHATLYWYRQILGQGPELLVQFQDESVVDDSQLPKDRFSAERLKGVDSTLKIQPAELGDSAMYLCASRGGAAYNEQFFGPGTRLTVL.

The chain carries TRBV28 and TRBJ1-2; TRBD1 matches 9 bases. V shed 3 bases, J shed 4 bases, and the junction held 12 bases outside the gene matches. Germline V gene lookup returns CDR1 MDHEN and CDR2 SYDVKM. This CDR3 has 17 residues. The CDR3 loop is CASSFSDTGGLSYGYTF. The CDR3 region has the DNA TGTGCCAGCAGTTTCTCCGATACAGGGGGCCTCTCCTATGGCTACACCTTC.

The chain employs TRBV6-6 and TRBJ2-1; 12 bases fit TRBD2. Per the germline V gene, CDR1 is MNHNY and CDR2 is SVGAGI (reference sequence). The CDR3 has 15 residues. Germline trimming cut 7 bases from V and 7 bases from J; bases unmatched to any gene: 8. The CDR3 coding sequence is TGTGCCAGCAAACCCCTAGCGGGGGGGGGTAATGAGCAGTTCTTC. It encodes CASKPLAGGGNEQFF.

This chain connects TRBV27 to TRBJ2-1, with a tentative D call TRBD2 (5 bases). There are 15 residues in the CDR3. V was trimmed by 0 bases and J by 0 bases, leaving 6 bases between them. Germline V gene data show CDR1 as MNHEY and CDR2 as SMNVEV (reference sequence). The CDR3: CASSLSAGSYNEQFF. In DNA form, the CDR3 reads TGTGCCAGCAGTTTATCGGCGGGCTCCTACAATGAGCAGTTCTTC.

As to this clone: At one boundary the junction diverges from the germline segment, which might be a read error. V and J are TRBV7-3 and TRBJ2-3; a possible D gene is TRBD1 (6 bases). Germline V CDR1 and CDR2: SGHTA, FQGTGA. This CDR3 has 12 residues. The CDR3 nucleotides are TGTTCCAGCAGCTCCACCGGGACAATTTTGTATTTT. Amino acids: CSSSSTGTILYF. Full variable domain (missing parts from reference TRBV7-3 and TRBJ2-3): GAGVSQTPSNKVTEKGKYVELRCDPISGHTALYWYRQSLGQGPEFLIYFQGTGAADDSGLPNDRFFAVRPEGSVSTLKIQRTERGDSAVYLCSSSSTGTILYFGPGTRLTVL.

J is TRBJ2-3 and V is TRBV18; 8 bases match TRBD2. Trimming took 6 bases from V and 2 from J; bases not matched to a gene: 10. Germline values: CDR1 KGHSH, CDR2 LQKENI. The CDR3 has 16 amino acids. Here the CDR3 reads CASSPPGGHHTDTQYF. The CDR3 DNA follows: TGTGCCAGCTCCCCCCCGGGGGGGCACCACACAGATACGCAGTATTTT.

This rearrangement joins TRBV15 to TRBJ2-3; D is perhaps TRBD1 (7 bases). The CDR3 has 14 amino acids. Germline V lookup: CDR1 LNHNV, CDR2 YYDKDF (reference sequence). With 5 bases removed from V and 2 bases from J, the gap between germline ends came to 11 bases. Here the CDR3 DNA reads TGTGCCACCAGCCAGGGGGGAACCACAGATACGCAGTATTTT. This sequence encodes CATSQGGTTDTQYF.

The chain uses TRBV5-1 and TRBJ2-2; TRBD2 is a possible D gene (5 bases). V was shortened by 4 bases and J by 6 bases, with 16 bases between the two germline ends. Germline loops: CDR1 SGHRS, CDR2 YFSETQ. The CDR3 has 15 residues. The CDR3 is CASSPLLNSAGELFF. The DNA of the CDR3 is TGCGCCAGCAGCCCGCTCCTAAATAGCGCCGGGGAGCTGTTTTTT.

This chain connects TRBV5-1 to TRBJ1-1; 7 nucleotides match TRBD1. Germline-derived CDR1 and CDR2 are SGHRS and YFSETQ. V lost 4 bases and J lost 4; bases outside the gene matches: 7. The CDR3 totals 14 residues. The CDR3 nucleotides are TGCGCCAGCAGCATCCGACAGGGTAGCACTGAAGCTTTCTTT. Translated: CASSIRQGSTEAFF.

The rearrangement uses TRBV9 and TRBJ2-5, with D tentatively TRBD2 (6 bases). Gene TRBJ2-7 matches the end of the DNA better, so the J call may be wrong. The CDR3 runs 14 residues. The germline gives CDR1 SGDLS, CDR2 YYNGEE. The CDR3 protein is CASSVGTTAYEQYF. The CDR3 DNA follows: TGTGCCAGCAGCGTAGGGACTACTGCCTACGAGCAGTACTTC.

This chain connects TRBV4-3 to TRBJ2-6; the D is unclear. The CDR3 spans 16 residues. V lost 1 base to trimming and J lost 3 bases, with 10 bases between them. Germline V gives CDR1 LGHNA, CDR2 YSLEER. This CDR3 reads CASSQARNVGANVLTF. The DNA for the CDR3 is TGCGCCAGCAGCCAAGCTAGGAACGTTGGGGCCAACGTCCTGACTTTC.

V is TRBV4-1 and J is TRBJ1-2, with 9 bases fitting TRBD1. The V and J ends lost 0 bases and 6 bases, in that order; junction bases with no gene match: 8. Per germline, CDR1 MGHRA and CDR2 YSYEKL. The CDR3 is 16 residues long. CDR3 bases: TGCGCCAGCAGCCAAGATTACAGGGGGCACGTGGATGGCTACACCTTC. Amino acid sequence: CASSQDYRGHVDGYTF.

This clone came up once. The chain recombines TRBV19 with TRBJ1-6, with a tentative D call TRBD1 (6 bases). With 3 bases removed from V and 9 bases from J, the gap between germline ends came to 9 bases. There are 13 residues in the CDR3. Germline assignment: CDR1 LNHDA and CDR2 SQIVND (reference sequence). Here the CDR3 DNA reads TGTGCCAGTAGTATGGGGACATTTTCACCCCTCCACTTT. Translated: CASSMGTFSPLHF.

The chain recombines TRBV7-9 with TRBJ2-2; 9 bases agree with TRBD2. Germline CDR1 is SEHNR and CDR2 is FQNEAQ (reference sequence). The CDR3 consists of 16 residues. V shed 5 bases, J shed 0 bases, and the junction held 4 bases outside the gene matches. The CDR3 loop reads CASSAGLAANTGELFF. Here the CDR3 DNA reads TGTGCCAGCAGCGCGGGACTAGCAGCGAACACCGGGGAGCTGTTTTTT.

This chain links TRBV27 with TRBJ1-5; 8 positions match TRBD1. The germline CDR1 and CDR2 sequences are MNHEY and SMNVEV (reference sequence). The CDR3 covers 17 residues. V shed 6 bases and J 0 bases; nucleotides not matched to a gene: 10. The CDR3 nucleotides are TGTGCCAGCAGAAGACTTCAGGGGGCAGTTAGCAATCAGCCCCAGCATTTT. Translated: CASRRLQGAVSNQPQHF.

A single count supports this clone. The chain carries TRBV21-1 and TRBJ2-4; the D segment call TRBD1 is taken from the table without a DNA check. TRBV21-1 is a pseudogene locus. The CDR3 length is 15 residues. The CDR3 bases are TGTGCCAGCAGCAAAGGGGGGCTAGCCAAAACCATTCAGTACTTC. This codes for CASSKGGLAKTIQYF.

As DNA, the CDR3 is TGTGCCAGCAGCTTAGAGGCACAGGTCCGTGGGGCCAACGTCCTGACTTTC. Its translation is CASSLEAQVRGANVLTF. V usage is TRBV7-6 and J usage is TRBJ2-6; tentatively, D is TRBD1 (5 bases). Trimming removed 1 base from V and 3 bases from J, with 13 bases in between. This CDR3 is built from 17 residues. Germline loops: CDR1 SGHVS, CDR2 FNYEAQ.

On this clone: Other DNA sequences of this sample code for an identical CDR3. The chain links TRBV9 to TRBJ1-6, with D perhaps TRBD1 (6 bases). This CDR3 is built from 15 residues. The ends were cut back, 3 bases at V and 2 bases at J, with 9 bases in the middle. CDR1 is SGDLS, CDR2 YYNGEE, per germline. CDR3 bases: TGTGCCAGCAGCGAACAGGGCACCTATAATTCACCCCTCCACTTT. This translates into CASSEQGTYNSPLHF.

The genes are TRBV19 and TRBJ2-5; TRBD1 aligns across 8 bases. The J call is doubtful: the DNA matches TRBJ2-7 better. Germline V gene sequence: CDR1 LNHDA, CDR2 SQIVND (reference sequence). This CDR3 is 15 amino acids long. For the CDR3, the DNA is TGTGCCAGTAGTATCGGCAGGGGGCCCTCCTACGAGCAGTACTTC. It is translated as CASSIGRGPSYEQYF.